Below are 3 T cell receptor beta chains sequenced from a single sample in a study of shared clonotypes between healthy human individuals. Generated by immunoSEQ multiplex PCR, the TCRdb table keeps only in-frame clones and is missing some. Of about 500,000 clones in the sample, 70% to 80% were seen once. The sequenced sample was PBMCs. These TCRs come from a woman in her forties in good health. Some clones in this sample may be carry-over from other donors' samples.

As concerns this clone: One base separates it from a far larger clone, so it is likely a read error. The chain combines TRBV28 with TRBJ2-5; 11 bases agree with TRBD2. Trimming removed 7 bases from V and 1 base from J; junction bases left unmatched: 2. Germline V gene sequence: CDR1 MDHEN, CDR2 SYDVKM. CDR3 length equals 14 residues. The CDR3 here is CASTGTSGQETQYF. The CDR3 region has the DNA TGTGCCAGCACCGGGACTAGCGGCCAAGAGACCCAGTACTTC.

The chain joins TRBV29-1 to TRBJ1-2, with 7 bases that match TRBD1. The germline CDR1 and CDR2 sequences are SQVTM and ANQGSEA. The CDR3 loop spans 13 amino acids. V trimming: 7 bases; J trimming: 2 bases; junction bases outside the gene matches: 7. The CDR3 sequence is CSARDSENYGYTF. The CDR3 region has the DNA TGCAGCGCTCGGGACAGCGAGAACTATGGCTACACCTTC.

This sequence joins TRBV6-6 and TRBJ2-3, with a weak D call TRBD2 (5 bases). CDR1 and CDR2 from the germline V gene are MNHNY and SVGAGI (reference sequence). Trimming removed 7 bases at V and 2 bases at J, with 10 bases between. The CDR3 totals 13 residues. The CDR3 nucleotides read TGTGCCAGCATTCGGGAATTCACAGATACGCAGTATTTT. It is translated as CASIREFTDTQYF.